The entry below describes one TCR beta chain. The sample belongs to a study of CD8 T cells in ankylosing spondylitis. TCRdb ran MiXCR on the 5' RACE reads and lists one entry per CDR3 protein. The top ten clones hold 7.8% of a sample with 250,000 to 350,000 distinct CDR3 sequences, roughly 20% of them seen once. The receptor comes from a male donor with ankylosing spondylitis or in good health (not recorded which). Material for sequencing was blood, either unsorted or a sorted T cell fraction (not recorded which).

Here the CDR3 DNA reads TGTGCCAGCAGTTTCGGGACAGGGGTGCATGAGCAGTTCTTC. Translation: CASSFGTGVHEQFF. The chain has TRBV12-3 or TRBV12-4 and TRBJ2-1; 10 positions match TRBD1. J was trimmed by 8 bases and V by 3 bases; bases with no gene match: 4. The CDR3 loop spans 14 amino acids.